This T cell receptor beta chain was recorded in a study of blood T cell repertoires in COVID-19. Method: immunoSEQ multiplex PCR; TCRdb's copy keeps in-frame clones and lacks some. The sample lists about 19,000 clones, almost 90% occurring once. V was pared by 7 bases and J by 10 bases, with 4 bases of the junction left unmatched. The CDR3 extends over 13 amino acids. The sequencing input was peripheral blood. The V call is TRBV12-3 or TRBV12-4, the J call TRBJ2-1; 13 bases are a match to TRBD2. The receptor comes from a human donor in a cohort sampled during active COVID-19. In DNA form, the CDR3 reads TGTGCCAGCACTCGACTAGCGGGGGGAGAGCAGTTCTTC. Encoded protein: CASTRLAGGEQFF.